These 14 T cell receptor beta chains originate from one sample sequenced in a study of radiation and T cells in renal cell carcinoma. Sequenced by immunoSEQ multiplex PCR; TCRdb stores in-frame clones only, minus some. The table records 150,000 to 190,000 clones, roughly 87% of them present only once. As to time point: blood 2 weeks post-SBRT. Regarding treatment: 15 Gy SBRT to primary tumor, nephrectomy 4 weeks later. The sequences come from blood, collected from a patient whose treatment included radiotherapy and nephrectomy. The receptors were sampled from a woman between 45 and 65 years old with renal cell carcinoma.

The rearrangement uses TRBV29-1 and TRBJ2-2, with 8 bases that match TRBD1. Germline CDR1 and CDR2: SQVTM and ANQGSEA. The J segment lost 6 bases and the V segment lost 1 base, leaving 13 bases of the junction unmatched. The CDR3 loop spans 17 amino acids. Here the CDR3 reads CSVEGLIQQGAAGELFF. The CDR3 DNA reads as TGCAGCGTTGAAGGTCTGATTCAGCAGGGGGCGGCCGGGGAGCTGTTTTTT.

This chain uses TRBV5-4 with TRBJ2-7, with D possibly called TRBD1 or TRBD2 (5 bases each). The CDR3 spans 15 residues. Germline CDR1 is SGHNT and CDR2 is YYREEE (reference sequence). Trimming removed 1 base at V and 0 bases at J, with 11 bases between. The CDR3 coding sequence is TGTGCCAGCAGCTTGCAAGGGACGGGCTCCTACGAGCAGTACTTC. Translating gives CASSLQGTGSYEQYF.

The V gene is TRBV27, the J gene TRBJ2-5, with D possibly being TRBD1 or TRBD2 (5 bases each). Germline CDR1 MNHEY, CDR2 SMNVEV (reference sequence). Trimming shortened V by 6 bases and J by 5 bases, and 16 bases separated the two germline ends. The CDR3 consists of 14 residues. The CDR3 sequence: CASRAGTLGETQYF. The CDR3 DNA reads as TGTGCCAGCAGAGCCGGGACCCTTGGGGAGACCCAGTACTTC.

V and J are TRBV4-3 and TRBJ2-3; D gene ambiguous. This CDR3 has 15 residues. Germline CDR1 is LGHNA and CDR2 is YSLEER. The V gene lost 0 bases and the J gene lost 4 bases, with 11 bases spanning the gap. This chain's CDR3 is CASSQDPSRSDTQYF. The CDR3 coding sequence is TGCGCCAGCAGCCAAGATCCCAGTCGGTCAGATACGCAGTATTTT.

The gene calls are TRBV5-1 and TRBJ1-1, with D perhaps matching TRBD1 (5 bases). Germline V CDR1 and CDR2: SGHRS, YFSETQ. The CDR3 contains 14 residues. Trimming removed 0 bases from V and 1 base from J, with 7 bases in between. The chain's CDR3 is CASSLGQSNTEAFF. The CDR3 DNA reads as TGCGCCAGCAGCTTGGGACAGTCGAACACTGAAGCTTTCTTT.

The chain uses TRBV7-9 and TRBJ2-7, with D unclear. The CDR3 has 12 residues. V shed 7 bases and J shed 6 bases, with 13 bases lying between them. Germline CDR1 reads SEHNR; CDR2 reads FQNEAQ (reference sequence). DNA for the CDR3: TGTGCCAGCACCCCGCTTCCTCCCGAGCAGTACTTC. Translated, it gives CASTPLPPEQYF.

The chain is built from TRBV19 and TRBJ2-1; TRBD1 might be the D (6 bases). This CDR3 is 15 amino acids long. Germline-derived CDR1 and CDR2 are LNHDA and SQIVND (reference sequence). The ends were cut back, 6 bases at V and 8 bases at J, with 20 bases in the middle. The CDR3 spells CASSTLPQGRDEQFF. The CDR3 coding sequence is TGTGCCAGTAGCACCCTCCCACAGGGTAGAGATGAGCAGTTCTTC. Full variable domain (remainder filled in from reference TRBV19 and TRBJ2-1): DGGITQSPKYLFRKEGQNVTLSCEQNLNHDAMYWYRQDPGQGLRLIYYSQIVNDFQKGDIAEGYSVSREKKESFPLTVTSAQKNPTAFYLCASSTLPQGRDEQFFGPGTRLTVL.

As concerns this clone: An end of the junction does not agree with germline; a read error may underlie this. This chain connects TRBV6-6 to TRBJ1-4; D unresolved. The germline V gene has CDR1 MNHNY and CDR2 SVGAGI (reference sequence). The CDR3 length is 12 residues. CDR3 in amino acids: CASSYYEEKLFF. In DNA, the CDR3 is TGTGCCAGCAGCTACTACGAGGAAAAACTGTTTTTT.

In its sample, this clone was seen once. The chain links TRBV5-1 to TRBJ1-4; 7 nucleotides agree with TRBD1. Germline V gives CDR1 SGHRS, CDR2 YFSETQ. CDR3 length: 14 amino acids. J lost 8 bases, V lost 2 bases, and 6 bases had no gene match. In DNA, the CDR3 is TGCGCCAGCAGCTTTTCGGGGGGACAGGAAAAACTGTTTTTT. Its protein is CASSFSGGQEKLFF.

The chain employs TRBV5-8 and TRBJ1-5; TRBD1 matches at 8 bases. V lost 6 bases, J lost 6 bases, and 5 bases stayed unmatched. The CDR3 is 13 amino acids. CDR1 is SGHTS, CDR2 YDEGEE, per germline. DNA for the CDR3: TGTGCCAGCACCGGACAGGGCGCTCAGCCCCAGCATTTT. Translating it yields CASTGQGAQPQHF.

This clone was observed a single time. The chain has TRBV30 and TRBJ1-3; D is ambiguous. This CDR3 spans 16 amino acids. CDR1 and CDR2 from the germline V gene are GTSNPN and SVGIG (reference sequence). V lost 2 bases and J lost 0, with 14 bases in between. The CDR3 region is CAWSPNGLPSGNTIYF. The CDR3 DNA reads as TGTGCCTGGAGTCCCAACGGTCTCCCCTCTGGAAACACCATATATTTT.

V is TRBV6-6 and J is TRBJ1-5; D may be TRBD1 (6 bases). CDR1 is MNHNY, CDR2 SVGAGI, per germline (reference sequence). CDR3 length: 15 residues. Trimming pared 2 bases from V and 5 bases from J, leaving 13 bases between. The CDR3 coding sequence is TGTGCCAGCAGTTACGAATCGGACAGTTATCAGCCCCAGCATTTT. Translating it yields CASSYESDSYQPQHF.

The V gene is TRBV29-1, the J gene TRBJ1-1, with D hard to call. Trimming cost V 4 bases and J 0 bases, with 9 bases left between them. This CDR3 is 13 amino acids long. Germline assignment: CDR1 SQVTM and CDR2 ANQGSEA. Here the CDR3 reads CSVVGQMNTEAFF. Written as DNA, the CDR3 is TGCAGCGTTGTAGGCCAGATGAACACTGAAGCTTTCTTT.

V gene TRBV5-6 combines with J gene TRBJ2-7; D unresolved. Germline V CDR1 and CDR2: SGHDT, YYEEEE. The CDR3 length is 13 residues. V gave up 4 bases and J gave up 4 bases, with 12 bases separating them. CDR3 loop: CASSPVYGYEQYF. For the CDR3, the DNA is TGTGCCAGCAGCCCGGTTTACGGATACGAGCAGTACTTC.